These 32 T cell receptor beta chains share one sample of origin, sequenced in a study of Ad26.COV2.S vaccination and SARS-CoV-2 variants. This sample's treatment: roughly 18 received Ad26.COV2.S at low or high dose, single or two shots; about five received placebo; per-sample allocation not given. Sampling happened 63 days after the first vaccine or placebo injection. Repertoires were generated with immunoSEQ multiplex PCR, while TCRdb's copy carries only in-frame clones and drops some. The data show around 450,000 clones, around 90% seen once. Sequencing used peripheral blood, obtained in a trial of Ad26.COV2.S vaccine versus placebo. The receptors derive from a person between 18 and 59 years old who received the Ad26.COV2.S COVID-19 vaccine or a placebo.

The table lists this clone with a few counts. The V gene is TRBV10-2, the J gene TRBJ1-1; no reliable D call. The germline V gene has CDR1 WSHSY and CDR2 SAAADI. The CDR3 length is 17 residues. Trimming cost V 0 bases and J 0 bases, with 14 bases left between them. Here the CDR3 reads CASSESRKGMMNTEAFF. Written as DNA, the CDR3 is TGCGCCAGCAGTGAGTCGAGGAAAGGAATGATGAACACTGAAGCTTTCTTT.

The J gene is TRBJ1-1, the V gene TRBV6-5; possibly TRBD1 for D (6 bases). The CDR3 has 13 amino acids. CDR1 and CDR2 (germline): MNHEY, SVGAGI. V lost 5 bases to trimming and J lost 4 bases, with 11 bases between them. The CDR3 sequence: CASSTGRFTEAFF. The CDR3 region has the DNA TGTGCCAGCAGTACAGGGAGGTTCACTGAAGCTTTCTTT.

V usage is TRBV19 and J usage is TRBJ1-1, with TRBD1 identical over 8 bases. This CDR3 has 16 residues. Germline lookup yields CDR1 LNHDA and CDR2 SQIVND (reference sequence). The trim removed 4 bases at V and 0 bases at J, leaving 7 bases unmatched. CDR3 sequence: CASSSWAGGLNTEAFF. The CDR3 coding sequence is TGTGCCAGTAGTAGCTGGGCAGGGGGCCTGAACACTGAAGCTTTCTTT.

This chain links TRBV7-2 with TRBJ1-5, with D tentatively TRBD1 (5 bases). Germline CDR1 is SGHTA and CDR2 is FQGNSA. This CDR3 comprises 13 residues. Between the trimmed V and J ends, which lost 4 bases and 1 base, there was a span of 5 bases. The CDR3 nucleotides read TGTGCCAGCAGCTGGGGGAGCAATCAGCCCCAGCATTTT. This gives the protein CASSWGSNQPQHF.

The chain recombines TRBV11-2 with TRBJ2-2; 10 bases line up with TRBD1. The trim removed 3 bases at V and 6 bases at J, leaving 4 bases unmatched. CDR3 length: 15 residues. Germline V gene data show CDR1 as SGHAT and CDR2 as FQNNGV. CDR3 DNA: TGTGCCAGCAGCTTCGGGACAGGGGTTCCCGGGGAGCTGTTTTTT. Translation: CASSFGTGVPGELFF.

The J gene is TRBJ1-2, the V gene TRBV5-6, with 7 bases that match TRBD1. From germline, CDR1 is SGHDT and CDR2 YYEEEE. The CDR3 sequence is 14 residues long. With V trimmed by 0 bases and J by 1 base, 0 bases remained unmatched. CDR3 nucleotide sequence: TGTGCCAGCAGCTTGGGACAGGGTAACTATGGCTACACCTTC. As protein: CASSLGQGNYGYTF.

The chain employs TRBV6-5 and TRBJ1-5; no clear D. This CDR3 comprises 15 residues. CDR1 and CDR2 (germline): MNHEY, SVGAGI. Deletions cut 2 bases from V and 3 bases from J, with 11 bases between. As DNA, the CDR3 is TGTGCCAGCAGTTACAGACACAACCCCAATCAGCCCCAGCATTTT. It translates to CASSYRHNPNQPQHF.

The V and J genes are TRBV9 and TRBJ1-5, with D tentatively TRBD1 (5 bases). V was cut by 0 bases and J by 4 bases, with 11 bases left in between. The CDR3 loop spans 15 amino acids. Germline values: CDR1 SGDLS, CDR2 YYNGEE. The CDR3 nucleotides read TGTGCCAGCAGCGTAGGAGGGGAAATAAATCAGCCCCAGCATTTT. Its protein is CASSVGGEINQPQHF. The full variable domain, rest sourced from reference TRBV9 and TRBJ1-5, is DSGVTQTPKHLITATGQRVTLRCSPRSGDLSVYWYQQSLDQGLQFLIQYYNGEERAKGNILERFSAQQFPDLHSELNLSSLELGDSALYFCASSVGGEINQPQHFGDGTRLSIL.

In the case of this clone: This sample also contains other DNA sequences that code for the same CDR3. This chain uses TRBV27 with TRBJ1-1; D not resolved. The V gene's germline CDR1 is MNHEY and CDR2 SMNVEV (reference sequence). This CDR3 comprises 15 residues. Trimming left V 2 bases short and J 5 bases short, with 15 bases between. The CDR3 bases are TGTGCCAGCAGTTTAATGAGTACGGGGAATACTGAAGCTTTCTTT. This translates into CASSLMSTGNTEAFF.

This chain links TRBV6-2 or TRBV6-3 with TRBJ1-3; tentative D call: TRBD1 (5 bases). The CDR3 totals 19 residues. The germline V gene encodes CDR1 MNHEY and CDR2 SVGEGT. V was pared by 1 base and J by 0 bases, with 19 bases between. As DNA, the CDR3 is TGTGCCAGCAGTTACTTTGGGAACCGGGACTCGAGCTCTGGAAACACCATATATTTT. This translates into CASSYFGNRDSSSGNTIYF.

V gene TRBV12-5 combines with J gene TRBJ2-6; D unresolved. This CDR3 has 15 amino acids. Germline V gives CDR1 LGHNT, CDR2 FRNRAP. The ends were cut back, 7 bases at V and 4 bases at J, with 14 bases in the middle. This chain's CDR3 is CASVPSGPGANVLTF. CDR3 nucleotide sequence: TGTGCTAGTGTTCCATCTGGACCCGGGGCCAACGTCCTGACTTTC.

The V gene is TRBV11-3, the J gene TRBJ1-2; a possible D gene is TRBD1 (5 bases). The ends were cut back, 1 base at V and 6 bases at J, with 15 bases in the middle. In germline, CDR1 is SGHNT, CDR2 YENEEA. The CDR3 sequence is 15 residues long. The CDR3 loop reads CASSLVGQGFDGYTF. CDR3 nucleotides: TGTGCCAGCAGCTTAGTAGGCCAGGGCTTTGATGGCTACACCTTC.

The CDR3 DNA follows: TGTGCCAGCAGTTTACCCCTTACTGTAGCGGGAGGGCCTAAACGGAACAATGAGCAGTTCTTC. It translates to CASSLPLTVAGGPKRNNEQFF. V gene TRBV28 combines with J gene TRBJ2-1, with 11 nucleotides matching TRBD2. Germline values: CDR1 MDHEN, CDR2 SYDVKM. The V and J ends lost 2 bases and 5 bases, in that order; junction bases with no gene match: 20. There are 21 residues in the CDR3.

The gene calls are TRBV7-3 and TRBJ2-1, with 13 bases identical to TRBD2. Losses at the gene ends were 5 bases for V and 5 bases for J; bases not matched to a gene: 3. The CDR3 loop spans 15 amino acids. Germline V CDR1 and CDR2: SGHTA, FQGTGA. The CDR3 sequence is CASSVGLAGHNEQFF. The CDR3 bases are TGTGCCAGCAGCGTGGGACTAGCGGGACACAATGAGCAGTTCTTC.

The J gene is TRBJ2-4, the V gene TRBV11-2; 10 bases map to TRBD1. The germline gives CDR1 SGHAT, CDR2 FQNNGV. The CDR3 runs to 16 residues. Trimming at V came to 5 bases and at J to 1 base, leaving 5 bases not matched to a gene. In DNA, the CDR3 is TGTGCCAGCAGCCCGGACAGGGGGGCGGCCAAAAACATTCAGTACTTC. Residues: CASSPDRGAAKNIQYF.

The V gene is TRBV6-1, the J gene TRBJ1-2; tentatively, D is TRBD1 (6 bases). This CDR3 region has 15 residues. V lost 2 bases, J lost 2 bases, and 12 bases lay in between. Germline V gives CDR1 MNHNS, CDR2 SASEGT. CDR3 coding DNA: TGTGCCAGCAGTGAACACAGGGTAGTAAACTATGGCTACACCTTC. Translating gives CASSEHRVVNYGYTF.

This chain connects TRBV30 to TRBJ1-2; D is unresolved. CDR3 length: 11 amino acids. Germline-derived CDR1 and CDR2 are GTSNPN and SVGIG (reference sequence). Trimming took off 4 bases at V and 4 bases at J, with 7 bases between the two ends. The CDR3 DNA follows: TGTGCCTGGAAGCCGGGCTATGGCTACACCTTC. Protein product: CAWKPGYGYTF. Variable domain in full (rest from reference TRBV30 and TRBJ1-2): SQTIHQWPATLVQPVGSPLSLECTVEGTSNPNLYWYRQAAGRGLQLLFYSVGIGQISSEVPQNLSASRPQDRQFILSSKKLLLSDSGFYLCAWKPGYGYTFGSGTRLTVV.

The sample holds one count of this clone. J is TRBJ2-5 and V is TRBV19, with TRBD2 matching over 8 bases. Germline V gene lookup returns CDR1 LNHDA and CDR2 SQIVND (reference sequence). The CDR3 consists of 15 residues. Losses at the gene ends were 3 bases for V and 4 bases for J; bases not matched to a gene: 7. Here the CDR3 reads CASSILLAGRETQYF. CDR3 DNA sequence: TGTGCCAGTAGTATCCTCTTAGCGGGAAGAGAGACCCAGTACTTC.

The J gene is TRBJ2-2, the V gene TRBV2; the D gene is possibly TRBD1 (6 bases). V lost 5 bases to trimming and J lost 4 bases, with 14 bases between them. Germline V lookup: CDR1 SNHLY, CDR2 FYNNEI. This CDR3 region has 15 residues. The CDR3 DNA is TGTGCCAGCAGTCCTCAGGGGTCGGGCACCGGGGAGCTGTTTTTT. Translated: CASSPQGSGTGELFF.

In DNA form, the CDR3 reads TGTGCCACCAGCAGGTTAACAGGGGAAAATGAGCAGTTCTTC. This gives the protein CATSRLTGENEQFF. The chain recombines TRBV15 with TRBJ2-1; 7 bases fit TRBD1. V lost 3 bases to trimming and J lost 7 bases; unmatched junction nucleotides: 6. Germline loops: CDR1 LNHNV, CDR2 YYDKDF (reference sequence). The CDR3 spans 14 residues.

This clone was recorded only once. The chain employs TRBV30 and TRBJ1-1; no firm D call. Germline values: CDR1 GTSNPN, CDR2 SVGIG (reference sequence). The V and J ends lost 4 bases and 1 base respectively, with 4 bases between them. This CDR3 has 11 amino acids. CDR3 nucleotides: TGTGCCTGGAAAGCGAACACTGAAGCTTTCTTT. Protein sequence: CAWKANTEAFF.

The chain carries TRBV10-2 and TRBJ2-1; D may be TRBD1 (6 bases). Germline assignment: CDR1 WSHSY and CDR2 SAAADI. The V and J ends lost 2 bases and 4 bases respectively, with 12 bases between them. CDR3 length: 15 amino acids. This chain's CDR3 is CASSEVGGPYNEQFF. CDR3 nucleotides: TGCGCCAGCAGTGAGGTAGGGGGACCGTACAATGAGCAGTTCTTC.

The rearrangement uses TRBV5-5 and TRBJ2-7, with 9 nucleotides matching TRBD1. CDR1 SGHKS and CDR2 YYEKEE come from the germline V gene (reference sequence). V shed 4 bases and J 6 bases; nucleotides not matched to a gene: 14. The CDR3 spans 16 residues. CDR3 bases: TGTGCCAGCAGCACTACTCCAGGGACAGGGAGTACCGAGCAGTACTTC. Encoded protein: CASSTTPGTGSTEQYF.

The gene calls are TRBV9 and TRBJ1-6, with D maybe TRBD1 (6 bases). The V gene's germline CDR1 is SGDLS and CDR2 YYNGEE. The CDR3 covers 16 residues. Trimming pared 3 bases from V and 9 bases from J, leaving 19 bases between. The CDR3 loop is CASSAHRANGGSPLHF. The CDR3 DNA sequence: TGTGCCAGCAGCGCACACAGGGCCAACGGGGGTTCACCCCTCCACTTT.

V gene TRBV2 combines with J gene TRBJ2-6, with 13 bases matching TRBD2. Germline V gives CDR1 SNHLY, CDR2 FYNNEI. The CDR3 spans 18 residues. Losses at the gene ends were 5 bases for V and 2 bases for J; bases not matched to a gene: 6. CDR3 bases: TGTGCCAGCAGTTTATTCGGACTAGCGGGAGCTGGGGCCAACGTCCTGACTTTC. It codes for CASSLFGLAGAGANVLTF.

V usage is TRBV15 and J usage is TRBJ2-2; no firm D call. This CDR3 spans 15 amino acids. The V end lost 0 bases, the J end lost 5 bases, and 10 bases lay between the germline ends. Germline-derived CDR1 and CDR2 are LNHNV and YYDKDF (reference sequence). The CDR3 reads CATSRDRLSTGELFF. The CDR3 DNA is TGTGCCACCAGCAGAGATCGGTTGTCAACCGGGGAGCTGTTTTTT.

This chain uses TRBV5-1 with TRBJ2-3, with 8 bases aligning to TRBD2. Trimming took 2 bases from V and 3 from J; bases not matched to a gene: 5. From germline, CDR1 is SGHRS and CDR2 YFSETQ. CDR3 length: 15 residues. DNA of the CDR3: TGCGCCAGCAGCTTTGGCAGCGGGAGTACAGATACGCAGTATTTT. It yields the protein CASSFGSGSTDTQYF.

The V gene is TRBV6-4, the J gene TRBJ2-1, with a weak D call TRBD2 (6 bases). Trimming left V 2 bases short and J 3 bases short, with 14 bases between. Looked up from germline, CDR1 is MRHNA and CDR2 is SNTAGT. The length of the CDR3 is 16 residues. CDR3: CASSDKAGPGYNEQFF. CDR3 bases: TGTGCCAGCAGTGACAAGGCGGGGCCCGGCTACAATGAGCAGTTCTTC.

The V gene is TRBV7-5, the J gene TRBJ1-1; the table gives TRBD1 as D, unverified against the DNA. TRBV7-5 is marked as a pseudogene. This CDR3 region has 14 residues. The CDR3 loop is CARSQDRGNTEAFF. As DNA, the CDR3 is TGTGCCAGAAGCCAAGACAGGGGAAACACTGAAGCTTTCTTT.

V is TRBV10-3 and J is TRBJ2-5; D possibly corresponds to TRBD1 (8 bases). Between the trimmed V and J ends, which lost 11 bases and 4 bases, there was a span of 23 bases. Germline lookup yields CDR1 ENHRY and CDR2 SYGVKD. The CDR3 has 15 residues. Here the CDR3 reads CAAKQGGSSGETQYF. Written as DNA, the CDR3 is TGTGCCGCAAAACAGGGGGGGTCGTCTGGAGAGACCCAGTACTTC.

The chain employs TRBV5-5 and TRBJ1-2; 9 bases agree with TRBD1. Germline V gives CDR1 SGHKS, CDR2 YYEKEE (reference sequence). This CDR3 region has 15 residues. Trimming at V came to 3 bases and at J to 5 bases, leaving 8 bases not matched to a gene. The DNA for the CDR3 is TGTGCCAGCAGCTATGGGGACAGGGAATTGTATGGCTACACCTTC. Protein sequence: CASSYGDRELYGYTF. Complete variable domain (other parts from reference TRBV5-5 and TRBJ1-2): DAGVTQSPTHLIKTRGQQVTLRCSPISGHKSVSWYQQVLGQGPQFIFQYYEKEERGRGNFPDRFSARQFPNYSSELNVNALLLGDSALYLCASSYGDRELYGYTFGSGTRLTVV.

The chain uses TRBV28 and TRBJ1-2; no firm D call. Trimming cost V 4 bases and J 4 bases, with 10 bases left between them. CDR3 length equals 13 residues. CDR1 MDHEN and CDR2 SYDVKM come from the germline V gene. DNA of the CDR3: TGTGCCAGCAGTTCCCTCGACTCCTATGGCTACACCTTC. Protein sequence: CASSSLDSYGYTF.